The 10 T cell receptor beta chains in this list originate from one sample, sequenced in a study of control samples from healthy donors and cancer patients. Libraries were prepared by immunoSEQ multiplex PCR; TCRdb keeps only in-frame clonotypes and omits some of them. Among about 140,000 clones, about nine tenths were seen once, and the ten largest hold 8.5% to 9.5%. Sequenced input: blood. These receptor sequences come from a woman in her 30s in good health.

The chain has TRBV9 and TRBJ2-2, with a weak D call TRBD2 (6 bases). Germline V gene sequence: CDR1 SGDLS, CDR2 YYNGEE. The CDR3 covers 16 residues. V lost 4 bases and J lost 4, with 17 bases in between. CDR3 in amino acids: CASSPLGLASTGELFF. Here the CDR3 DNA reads TGTGCCAGCAGCCCCCTCGGGCTAGCGTCCACCGGGGAGCTGTTTTTT.

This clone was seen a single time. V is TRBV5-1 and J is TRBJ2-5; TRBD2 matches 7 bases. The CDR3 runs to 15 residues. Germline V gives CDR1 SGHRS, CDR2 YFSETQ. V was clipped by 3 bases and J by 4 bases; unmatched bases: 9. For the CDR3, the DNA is TGCGCCAGCAGCTCGGGGGAGGGTTGGACAGAGACCCAGTACTTC. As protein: CASSSGEGWTETQYF.

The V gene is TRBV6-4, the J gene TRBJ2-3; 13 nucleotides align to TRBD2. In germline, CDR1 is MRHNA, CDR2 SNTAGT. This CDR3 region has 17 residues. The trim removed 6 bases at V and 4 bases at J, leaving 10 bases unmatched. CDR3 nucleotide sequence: TGTGCCAGCAGACCTGGGACTAGCGGGACCGTCCCAGATACGCAGTATTTT. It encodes CASRPGTSGTVPDTQYF.

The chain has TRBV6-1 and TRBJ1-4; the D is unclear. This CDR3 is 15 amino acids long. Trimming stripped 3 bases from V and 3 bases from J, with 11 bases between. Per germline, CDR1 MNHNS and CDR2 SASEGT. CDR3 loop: CASSEMGLSNEKLFF. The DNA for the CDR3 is TGTGCCAGCAGTGAGATGGGGTTGTCTAATGAAAAACTGTTTTTT.

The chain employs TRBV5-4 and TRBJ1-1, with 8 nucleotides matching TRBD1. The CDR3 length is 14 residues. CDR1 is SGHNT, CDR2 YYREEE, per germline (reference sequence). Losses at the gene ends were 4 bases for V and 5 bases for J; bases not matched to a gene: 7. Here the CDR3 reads CASSLGQGWTEAFF. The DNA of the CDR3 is TGTGCCAGCAGCCTTGGACAGGGTTGGACTGAAGCTTTCTTT.

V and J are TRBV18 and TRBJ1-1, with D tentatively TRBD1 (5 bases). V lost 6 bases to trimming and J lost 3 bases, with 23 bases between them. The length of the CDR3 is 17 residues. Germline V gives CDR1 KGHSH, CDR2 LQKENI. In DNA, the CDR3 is TGTGCCAGCTCCCACCGGGACGGAGGAAATGTGCACACTGAAGCTTTCTTT. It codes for CASSHRDGGNVHTEAFF. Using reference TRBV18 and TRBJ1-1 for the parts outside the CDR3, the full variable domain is NAGVMQNPRHLVRRRGQEARLRCSPMKGHSHVYWYRQLPEEGLKFMVYLQKENIIDESGMPKERFSAEFPKEGPSILRIQQVVRGDSAAYFCASSHRDGGNVHTEAFFGQGTRLTVV.

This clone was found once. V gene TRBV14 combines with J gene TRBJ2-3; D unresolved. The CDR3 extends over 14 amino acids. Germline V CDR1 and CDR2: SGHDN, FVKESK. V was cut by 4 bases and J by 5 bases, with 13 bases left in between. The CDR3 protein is CASSPTVAEDTQYF. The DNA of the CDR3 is TGTGCCAGCAGCCCAACAGTGGCCGAAGATACGCAGTATTTT.

Here the CDR3 reads CASSFGSQGRYGYTF. DNA of the CDR3: TGTGCCAGCAGCTTCGGGAGTCAGGGGCGATATGGCTACACCTTC. The chain joins TRBV7-8 to TRBJ1-2, with D maybe TRBD1 (6 bases). CDR1 and CDR2 from the germline V gene are SGHVS and FQNEAQ. Trimming cost V 3 bases and J 5 bases, with 16 bases left between them. This CDR3 spans 15 amino acids.

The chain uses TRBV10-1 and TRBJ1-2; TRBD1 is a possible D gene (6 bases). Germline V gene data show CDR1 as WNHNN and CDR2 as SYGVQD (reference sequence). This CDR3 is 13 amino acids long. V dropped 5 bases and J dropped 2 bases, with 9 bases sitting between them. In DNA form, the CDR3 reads TGCGCCAGCAGTATGGACAGAAACTATGGCTACACCTTC. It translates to CASSMDRNYGYTF.

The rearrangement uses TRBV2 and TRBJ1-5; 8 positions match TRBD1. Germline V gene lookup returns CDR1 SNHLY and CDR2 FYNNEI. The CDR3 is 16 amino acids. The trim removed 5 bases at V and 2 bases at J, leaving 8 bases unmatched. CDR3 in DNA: TGTGCCAGCAGTCGGGGGCCACAGGGGGGCAATCAGCCCCAGCATTTT. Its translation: CASSRGPQGGNQPQHF. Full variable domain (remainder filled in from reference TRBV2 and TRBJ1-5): EPEVTQTPSHQVTQMGQEVILRCVPISNHLYFYWYRQILGQKVEFLVSFYNNEISEKSEIFDDQFSVERPDGSNFTLKIRSTKLEDSAMYFCASSRGPQGGNQPQHFGDGTRLSIL.